The 20 T cell receptor beta chains below come from one sample, sequenced in a study of long-term antiretroviral therapy in people with HIV. At survey level, the immunoSEQ assay was run in its v3.0 version. Clones were sequenced by immunoSEQ multiplex PCR, and TCRdb holds only the in-frame ones, with some missing. The data contain 17,000 or so clones, about 81% of them singletons. The sequenced sample was unsorted PBMCs, obtained 0.3 years after starting antiretroviral therapy. The source is a young man with HIV.

V and J are TRBV18 and TRBJ1-4, with D hard to call. This CDR3 spans 17 amino acids. Germline V gives CDR1 KGHSH, CDR2 LQKENI. The ends were cut back, 3 bases at V and 3 bases at J, with 17 bases in the middle. CDR3 protein: CASSPPGSQRANEKLFF. CDR3 nucleotides: TGTGCCAGCTCACCCCCGGGATCTCAAAGGGCTAATGAAAAACTGTTTTTT.

This chain connects TRBV29-1 to TRBJ2-5; D is unclear. The CDR3 contains 15 residues. Trimming stripped 3 bases from V and 2 bases from J, with 16 bases between. In germline, CDR1 is SQVTM, CDR2 ANQGSEA. This CDR3 reads CSVDSSVYYQETQYF. The CDR3 DNA reads TGCAGCGTTGATTCCTCAGTGTATTATCAAGAGACCCAGTACTTC.

This CDR3 is CASIDRGPFEKLFF. The CDR3 DNA follows: TGTGCCAGCATCGACAGGGGGCCTTTTGAAAAACTGTTTTTT. The chain has TRBV2 and TRBJ1-4; 10 bases fit TRBD1. The length of the CDR3 is 14 residues. Germline lookup yields CDR1 SNHLY and CDR2 FYNNEI. V lost 7 bases and J lost 7; bases outside the gene matches: 6.

V is TRBV5-6 and J is TRBJ2-3; D might be TRBD2 (6 bases). The CDR3 covers 14 residues. Germline V lookup: CDR1 SGHDT, CDR2 YYEEEE. V was trimmed by 4 bases and J by 6 bases, leaving 15 bases between them. The CDR3 coding sequence is TGTGCCAGCAGCGGGCCGACTAGTTTCGATACGCAGTATTTT. Amino acid sequence: CASSGPTSFDTQYF.

The chain recombines TRBV29-1 with TRBJ2-2; the match to TRBD1 covers 8 bases. V shed 5 bases, J shed 5 bases, and the junction held 7 bases outside the gene matches. CDR3 size: 14 residues. Germline values: CDR1 SQVTM, CDR2 ANQGSEA. Here the CDR3 reads CSVLFRDRTGELFF. CDR3 DNA sequence: TGCAGCGTTCTTTTCAGGGACAGGACCGGGGAGCTGTTTTTT.

The chain uses TRBV2 and TRBJ1-2, with D possibly being TRBD1 (6 bases). Trimming removed 5 bases from V and 6 bases from J, with 16 bases in between. The CDR3 is 14 amino acids. Germline lookup yields CDR1 SNHLY and CDR2 FYNNEI. The CDR3 spells CASSSIQGIDGYTF. CDR3 nucleotides: TGTGCCAGCAGTTCAATACAGGGTATTGATGGCTACACCTTC.

V is TRBV27 and J is TRBJ1-4, with D perhaps TRBD1 (5 bases). Trimming took off 5 bases at V and 8 bases at J, with 15 bases between the two ends. The CDR3 has 14 residues. Germline V gene sequence: CDR1 MNHEY, CDR2 SMNVEV (reference sequence). The CDR3 coding sequence is TGTGCCAGCAGTCGGGTCTTGGAGGGGGAAAAACTGTTTTTT. This codes for CASSRVLEGEKLFF.

This chain connects TRBV7-2 to TRBJ1-4; D is ambiguous. The CDR3 totals 14 residues. Germline CDR1 is SGHTA and CDR2 is FQGNSA. Deletions cut 4 bases from V and 11 bases from J, with 17 bases between. The CDR3: CASSSLVSTGKLFF. CDR3 DNA sequence: TGTGCCAGCAGCTCCCTAGTATCTACCGGGAAACTGTTTTTT. The full variable domain, rest sourced from reference TRBV7-2 and TRBJ1-4, is GAGVSQSPSNKVTEKGKDVELRCDPISGHTALYWYRQSLGQGLEFLIYFQGNSAPDKSGLPSDRFSAERTGGSVSTLTIQRTQQEDSAVYLCASSSLVSTGKLFFGSGTQLSVL.

This chain joins TRBV6-4 and TRBJ2-1; perhaps D is TRBD1 or TRBD2 (5 bases each). CDR1 is MRHNA and CDR2 is SNTAGT in the germline V gene. Trimming removed 2 bases at V and 2 bases at J, with 10 bases between. This CDR3 is built from 15 residues. For the CDR3, the DNA is TGTGCCAGCAGTGACAGAGGGGCCCCCTACAATGAGCAGTTCTTC. Protein sequence: CASSDRGAPYNEQFF.

The V and J genes are TRBV4-1 and TRBJ2-7, with a tentative D call TRBD1 (6 bases). With 0 bases removed from V and 0 bases from J, the gap between germline ends came to 12 bases. CDR1 MGHRA and CDR2 YSYEKL come from the germline V gene. CDR3 size: 16 residues. DNA of the CDR3: TGCGCCAGCAGCCAAGACCCGGGACATCCCTCCTACGAGCAGTACGTC. Encoded protein: CASSQDPGHPSYEQYV.

V gene TRBV5-6 combines with J gene TRBJ2-2; no clear D. Trimming removed 0 bases at V and 3 bases at J, with 9 bases between. Germline V gene lookup returns CDR1 SGHDT and CDR2 YYEEEE. This CDR3 has 15 amino acids. Here the CDR3 DNA reads TGTGCCAGCAGCTTGGCGGCGTTGGACACCGGGGAGCTGTTTTTT. Translation gives CASSLAALDTGELFF.

This chain connects TRBV7-8 to TRBJ1-3; 7 bases match TRBD1. This CDR3 has 17 amino acids. Germline V gene data show CDR1 as SGHVS and CDR2 as FQNEAQ. The V segment lost 2 bases and the J segment 0 bases; nucleotides outside the gene matches: 7. The CDR3 spells CASSLLPGQSSGNTIYF. The CDR3, as DNA: TGTGCCAGCAGCTTATTACCGGGACAGAGCTCTGGAAACACCATATATTTT.

This chain joins TRBV10-3 and TRBJ2-7; 7 bases are shared with TRBD1. The CDR3 runs to 13 residues. Germline CDR1 reads ENHRY; CDR2 reads SYGVKD. V lost 6 bases and J lost 1; bases outside the gene matches: 3. Here the CDR3 reads CAIRTTGSYEQYF. DNA of the CDR3: TGTGCCATCAGGACGACAGGGTCCTACGAGCAGTACTTC.

This rearrangement joins TRBV7-2 to TRBJ2-1; 9 bases match TRBD1. The ends lost 1 base at V and 6 bases at J; junction bases unmatched: 7. The germline V gene has CDR1 SGHTA and CDR2 FQGNSA. The CDR3 is made up of 16 amino acids. CDR3 protein: CASSLVRDRDRNEQFF. CDR3 nucleotide sequence: TGTGCCAGCAGCTTAGTCCGGGACAGGGACCGCAATGAGCAGTTCTTC.

The chain has TRBV7-2 and TRBJ1-5; D gene ambiguous. Trimming removed 1 base from V and 5 bases from J, with 9 bases in between. The CDR3 loop spans 14 amino acids. Germline CDR1 is SGHTA and CDR2 is FQGNSA. The CDR3 reads CASSLVRIDQPQHF. In DNA, the CDR3 is TGTGCCAGCAGCTTAGTGAGAATTGATCAGCCCCAGCATTTT.

CDR3 in amino acids: CASTRTGGAPGYTF. In DNA, the CDR3 is TGTGCCAGCACCCGTACAGGGGGGGCGCCTGGCTACACCTTC. This sequence joins TRBV28 and TRBJ1-2; 8 bases line up with TRBD1. This CDR3 comprises 14 residues. Losses at the gene ends were 7 bases for V and 7 bases for J; bases not matched to a gene: 11. Looked up from germline, CDR1 is MDHEN and CDR2 is SYDVKM.

In this sample, this clone turned up once. This rearrangement joins TRBV5-5 to TRBJ2-2; D remains ambiguous. The CDR3 consists of 14 residues. V shed 4 bases and J shed 6 bases, with 13 bases lying between them. From germline, CDR1 is SGHKS and CDR2 YYEKEE (reference sequence). The CDR3 DNA reads as TGTGCCAGCAGCGTGCAGGCGTATCCCGGGGAGCTGTTTTTT. As protein: CASSVQAYPGELFF. Supplemented by reference TRBV5-5 and TRBJ2-2, the full variable domain reads DAGVTQSPTHLIKTRGQQVTLRCSPISGHKSVSWYQQVLGQGPQFIFQYYEKEERGRGNFPDRFSARQFPNYSSELNVNALLLGDSALYLCASSVQAYPGELFFGEGSRLTVL.

This rearrangement joins TRBV4-2 to TRBJ2-1, with TRBD1 matching 7 bases. Losses at the gene ends were 0 bases for V and 2 bases for J; bases not matched to a gene: 10. The CDR3 loop spans 18 amino acids. Germline V CDR1 and CDR2: LGHNA, YNFKEQ. The CDR3 sequence: CASSQDTYGTEAYNEQFF. In nucleotides, the CDR3 is TGTGCCAGCAGCCAAGATACGTATGGGACAGAGGCCTACAATGAGCAGTTCTTC.

This chain connects TRBV5-4 to TRBJ2-5; D uncertain. The CDR3 is 11 amino acids. Trimming stripped 3 bases from V and 2 bases from J, with 2 bases between. Germline CDR1 and CDR2: SGHNT and YYREEE (reference sequence). In DNA, the CDR3 is TGTGCCAGCAGCTCACAAGAGACCCAGTACTTC. This gives the protein CASSSQETQYF.

The chain couples TRBV4-1 to TRBJ1-4; D is unclear. CDR3 length: 16 residues. Germline values: CDR1 MGHRA, CDR2 YSYEKL. The V end was cut by 3 bases, the J end by 3 bases, with 14 bases between. The CDR3, as DNA: TGCGCCAGCAGCCATCTGGAAGACGCTTCTAATGAAAAACTGTTTTTT. It specifies CASSHLEDASNEKLFF.